This section outlines one T cell receptor beta chain sequence together with its context. The antigen is undetermined. The sample is drawn from a study of T cell responses to AZD1222 COVID-19 vaccine. Study-level points and caveats: Spike was spanned by vaccine-associated CD4 TCRs, which were dominant at 160-218 and 743-854.

The table came from immunoSEQ multiplex PCR; TCRdb's copy has only in-frame clones and leaves some out. This table holds about 27,000 clones, about nine tenths found once. The sequence was obtained from an adult who received the AZD1222 COVID-19 vaccine. The specimen was peripheral blood, collected 28 days after the second AZD1222 dose.

DNA of the CDR3: TGTGCCAGCAGTTTTAGCGGTACAGATACGCAGTATTTT. It is translated as CASSFSGTDTQYF. This chain uses TRBV6-5 with TRBJ2-3; TRBD2 is a possible D gene (6 bases). The germline CDR1 and CDR2 sequences are MNHEY and SVGAGI. This CDR3 is built from 13 residues. With 4 bases removed from V and 3 bases from J, the gap between germline ends came to 8 bases.